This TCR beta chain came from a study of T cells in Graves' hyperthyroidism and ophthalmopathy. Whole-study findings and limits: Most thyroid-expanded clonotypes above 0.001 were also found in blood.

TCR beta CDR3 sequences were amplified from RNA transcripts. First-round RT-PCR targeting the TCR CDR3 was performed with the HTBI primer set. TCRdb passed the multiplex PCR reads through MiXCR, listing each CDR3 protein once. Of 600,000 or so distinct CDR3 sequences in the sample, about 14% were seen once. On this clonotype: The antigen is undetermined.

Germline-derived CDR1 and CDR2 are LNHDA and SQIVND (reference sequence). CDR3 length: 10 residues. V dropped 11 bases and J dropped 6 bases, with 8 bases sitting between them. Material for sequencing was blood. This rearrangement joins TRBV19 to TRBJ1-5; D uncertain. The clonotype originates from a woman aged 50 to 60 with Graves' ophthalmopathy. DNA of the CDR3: TGTGCCTGTGGGGTTCAGCCCCAGCATTTT. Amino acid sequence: CACGVQPQHF.